This T cell receptor beta chain was observed in a study of cytomegalovirus exposure and HLA in healthy donors. Study results and caveats: A few CMV-associated chains were confirmed in vitro to be specific for CMV antigens. Among CMV-associated TCR beta chains, most appeared HLA-restricted in a later analysis.

A multiplex PCR was run with 60 Vbeta primers and 13 Jbeta primers. The method was immunoSEQ multiplex PCR; TCRdb's version includes in-frame clones alone and lacks a portion of them. This table has about 97,000 clones, 83% appearing once. To note about this clone: Its antigen remains unidentified.

The CDR3 extends over 16 amino acids. Germline V gene sequence: CDR1 LNHDA, CDR2 SQIVND (reference sequence). Between the trimmed V and J ends, which lost 2 bases and 0 bases, there was a span of 11 bases. What was sequenced was PBMCs. The V gene is TRBV19, the J gene TRBJ1-5; the D is unclear. This clonotype originated in a man between 40 and 49 years old in good health and CMV-seronegative. The CDR3 DNA reads TGTGCCAGTAGTATATCTAACCTGTATAGCAATCAGCCCCAGCATTTT. Translation: CASSISNLYSNQPQHF.